The 2 T cell receptor beta chains reported below all come from one sample, sequenced in a study of cytomegalovirus exposure and HLA in healthy donors. Primers for the PCR totalled 60 Vbeta and 13 Jbeta. TCRdb keeps only in-frame clones here, not all; method: immunoSEQ multiplex PCR. The profile shows about 85,000 clones, nearly 80% of them singletons. Material: PBMCs. Receptor source: a woman aged 45-65 years in good health and CMV-seropositive.

The CDR3 sequence: CASSHTLGGEQYV. The DNA for the CDR3 is TGTGCCAGCAGCCATACACTAGGGGGGGAGCAGTACGTC. The V gene is TRBV7-6, the J gene TRBJ2-7; D tentatively reads TRBD1 or TRBD2 (6 bases each). V was pared by 5 bases and J by 7 bases, with 15 bases between. This CDR3 contains 13 residues. Germline lookup yields CDR1 SGHVS and CDR2 FNYEAQ.

The gene calls are TRBV30 and TRBJ1-4; possibly TRBD1 for D (6 bases). The CDR3 runs to 17 residues. V was clipped by 3 bases and J by 7 bases, with 24 bases between them. Germline V gene lookup returns CDR1 GTSNPN and CDR2 SVGIG (reference sequence). Here the CDR3 DNA reads TGTGCCTGGAGGGACAGACCAACAACCCCAGTGGGTGAAAAACTGTTTTTT. It specifies CAWRDRPTTPVGEKLFF. The variable domain in full, with the rest retrieved from reference TRBV30 and TRBJ1-4, is SQTIHQWPATLVQPVGSPLSLECTVEGTSNPNLYWYRQAAGRGLQLLFYSVGIGQISSEVPQNLSASRPQDRQFILSSKKLLLSDSGFYLCAWRDRPTTPVGEKLFFGSGTQLSVL.